This T cell receptor beta chain is drawn from a study of yellow fever vaccine responses in identical twins. Study results and limitations: Reports say the vaccine T cell response in twins looked partly convergent and partly personalized.

As concerns this clonotype: The antigen is unknown.

TCRdb re-called the RT-PCR reads through MiXCR, storing one row per CDR3 protein. The sample shows around 9,600 distinct CDR3 sequences, roughly 83% of them seen only once. V lost 2 bases and J lost 1, with 7 bases in between. This CDR3 region has 14 residues. Germline CDR1 and CDR2: SNHLY and FYNNEI. The receptor was isolated from a young woman who received the yellow fever vaccine. The chain has TRBV2 and TRBJ2-3, with D uncertain. This sample comprised T cells from blood (PBMCs), unsorted or a sorted subset (not recorded which), obtained before or after yellow fever vaccination (not recorded which). The CDR3: CASSERSRTDTQYF. The CDR3 region has the DNA TGTGCCAGCAGTGAACGGAGTCGCACAGATACGCAGTATTTT.